This T cell receptor (beta chain) was obtained from a study of monozygotic twins with inflammatory bowel disease (dated by TCRdb to between 2018 and 2021). Broadly, across the study: In total, roughly 28 monozygotic twin pairs made up the full study: 19 Danish pairs, all IBD-discordant, plus nine German pairs, of which four were IBD-concordant and five were IBD-discordant. Within discordant pairs, disease-associated traits were sought mainly by comparing IBD patients with their genetically identical healthy co-twins. Each individual had, on average, about 151 000 unique TCRalpha sequences and 181 000 unique TCRbeta sequences available for analysis. Overall results and qualifications from the work: Repertoire similarity did not differ between concordant and discordant twins, which could be due to limited statistical power. Measured by the inverse Simpson index, TCRbeta repertoire diversity was lower in IBD patients than in their healthy co-twins. No single strong signal or clonotype linked to IBD turned up in the results, so the idea that one exists was not supported. Compared with healthy twins, IBD patients shared fewer clonotypes with other individuals, and the difference was most pronounced in patients with signs of disease activity. Differing immunosuppressive treatments among patients may have added background noise and inter-individual variability to the repertoires. Distinction between different T cell subtypes could not be achieved in the analysis.

Spanning cysteine to phenylalanine, the CDR3 consists of 14 amino acids. Only the protein is available. The germline V gene provides CDR1 SGHTA and CDR2 FQGNSA. The method was 5' RACE. The input for every TCR library was 3500 ng of total RNA. cDNA was synthesized with SMARTScribe reverse transcriptase in eight separate reactions per sample. During cDNA synthesis, template switching was used to introduce unique molecular identifiers that contained a 6-nucleotide sample barcode. TCRalpha and TCRbeta cDNA was amplified in two nested PCRs of about 17 and 10 cycles, and bead purification was carried out after each PCR. Before amplification, cDNA was treated with uracil DNA-glycosylase and purified using the QIAquick PCR purification kit. The second PCR added Illumina TruSeq-compatible adapters along with sample-specific barcodes. Library quality and concentration were assessed using TapeStation and Qubit, and 4.5 to 5.5 ng of each library was pooled. Sequencing of pooled libraries was carried out on an Illumina HiSeq2500 single-index Rapid Run using 2 x 100 bp reads and custom sequencing primers. Under the source paper's analysis protocol: MiGEC version 1.2.6 was used for UMI-based consensus assembly, which corrected PCR and sequencing errors. V(D)J alignment, clonotype assembly and CDR3 extraction were performed with MiXCR version 2.1.1. Normalisation of gene usage, clonotype sharing and MAIT/NKT TCR abundance was achieved by analysing the top 1000, 10 000 and 20 000 clonotypes per sample. After downsampling to 27 000 UMIs, diversity was calculated as the inverse Simpson index using the vegan R package. Statistical testing used paired Mann-Whitney U tests on the discordant twin pairs and applied Benjamini-Hochberg correction for multiple testing. Through TCRdb reprocessing, the reads give one entry per CDR3 protein sequence; DNA is omitted. The V and J calls follow TCRdb's processing rather than the paper's. This sample's records show approximately 390,000 distinct CDR3 sequences. The ten largest clones represent under 3% of the sample.

From each donor, a roughly 2.4 ml peripheral blood sample was collected into PAXgene tubes and kept at -80 degrees C. Without any T cell sorting, total RNA was extracted from whole blood using the PAXgene blood miRNA kit on an automated QIAcube. Peripheral blood from monozygotic twin pairs concordant or discordant for inflammatory bowel disease was subjected to deep TCRalpha and TCRbeta repertoire profiling with unique molecular barcoding. Smoking habits were recorded for all twin pairs, and each individual was classified as a current, former or never smoker. On this clonotype itself: It has no known antigen specificity.

What was sequenced was blood. This chain is built from TRBV7-2 and TRBJ2-1; TCRdb calls TRBD2, which cannot be checked without DNA. The sequence was obtained from a human donor with ulcerative colitis or Crohn's disease, or a healthy co-twin of an affected twin (not recorded which). The CDR3 region has the sequence CASSLGTAPGEQFF.